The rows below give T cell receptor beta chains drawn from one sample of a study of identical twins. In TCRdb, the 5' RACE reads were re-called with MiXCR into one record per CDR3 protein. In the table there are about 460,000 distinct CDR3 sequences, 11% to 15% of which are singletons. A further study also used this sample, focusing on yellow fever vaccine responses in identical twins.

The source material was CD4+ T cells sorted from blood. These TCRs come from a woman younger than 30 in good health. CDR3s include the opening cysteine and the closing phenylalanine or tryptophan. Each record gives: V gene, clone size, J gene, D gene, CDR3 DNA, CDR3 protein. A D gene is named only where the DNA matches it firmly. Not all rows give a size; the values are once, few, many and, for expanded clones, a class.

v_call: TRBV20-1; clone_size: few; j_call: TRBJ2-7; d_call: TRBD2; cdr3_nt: TGCAGTGCCCCCCAGGCGGGAGGCGTCCACGAGCAGTACTTC; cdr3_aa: CSAPQAGGVHEQYF
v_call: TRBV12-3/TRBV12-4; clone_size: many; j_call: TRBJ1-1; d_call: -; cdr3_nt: TGTGCCAGCAGTAGGGACCGGGAAGCTTTCTTT; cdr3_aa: CASSRDREAFF
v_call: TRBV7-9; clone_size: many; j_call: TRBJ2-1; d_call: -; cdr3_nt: TGTGCCAGCAGCTATCGGGAGTACAATGAGCAGTTCTTC; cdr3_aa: CASSYREYNEQFF
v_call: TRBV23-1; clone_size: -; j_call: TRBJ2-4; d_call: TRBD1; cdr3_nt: TGCGCCAGCAGCAAGGACAGGGTTGATAGCATTCAGTACTTC; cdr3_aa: CASSKDRVDSIQYF
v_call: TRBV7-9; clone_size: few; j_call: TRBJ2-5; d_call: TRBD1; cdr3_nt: TGTGCCAGCAGCTCCGACGGACAGGGGGGGGAGACCCAGTACTTC; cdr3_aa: CASSSDGQGGETQYF
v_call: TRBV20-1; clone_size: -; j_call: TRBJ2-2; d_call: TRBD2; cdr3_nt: TGCAGTTCTTTTAGCGGGAGGCGTAACACCGGGGAGCTGTTTTTT; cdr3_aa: CSSFSGRRNTGELFF
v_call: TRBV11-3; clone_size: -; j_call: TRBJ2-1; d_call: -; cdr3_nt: TGTGCCAGCAGCTTGTCGATTCGCGGATCCTCCTACAATGAGCAGTTCTTC; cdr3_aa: CASSLSIRGSSYNEQFF
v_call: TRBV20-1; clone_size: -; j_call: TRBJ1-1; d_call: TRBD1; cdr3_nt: TGCAGTGCTAGCAGGGACAGGGTGAACACTGAAGCTTTCTTT; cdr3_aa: CSASRDRVNTEAFF
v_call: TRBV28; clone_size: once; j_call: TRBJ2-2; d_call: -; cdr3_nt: TGTGCCAGCATCGGTACTGGCAGGGGGAGGCCCGGGGAGCTGTTTTTT; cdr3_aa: CASIGTGRGRPGELFF
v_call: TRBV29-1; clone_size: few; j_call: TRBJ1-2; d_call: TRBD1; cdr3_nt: TGCAGCGTCCCATCTACCGGGACAGGGCTCTATGGCTACACCTTC; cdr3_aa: CSVPSTGTGLYGYTF
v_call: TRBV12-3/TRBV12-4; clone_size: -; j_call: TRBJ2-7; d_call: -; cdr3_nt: TGTGCCAGCAGTTTACGGCTAGCGTTAGGCGAGCAGTACTTC; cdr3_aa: CASSLRLALGEQYF
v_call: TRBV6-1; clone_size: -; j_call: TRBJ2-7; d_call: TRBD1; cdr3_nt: TGTGCCACCTCCGGGACAGGCTCCTACGAGCAGTACTTC; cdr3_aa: CATSGTGSYEQYF
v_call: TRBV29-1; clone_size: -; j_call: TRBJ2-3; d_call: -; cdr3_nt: TGCAGCGAGGTGGACTACATAAGGACAGATACGCAGTATTTT; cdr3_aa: CSEVDYIRTDTQYF
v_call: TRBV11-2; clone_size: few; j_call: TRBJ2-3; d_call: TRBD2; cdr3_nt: TGTGCCAGCAGCCCAGCGGGACTAGCGGAGACTGGAGATACGCAGTATTTT; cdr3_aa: CASSPAGLAETGDTQYF
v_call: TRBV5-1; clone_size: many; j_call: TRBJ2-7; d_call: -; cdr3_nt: TGCGCCAGCAGCTTGGAGGGGAGGTACGAGCAGTACTTC; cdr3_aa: CASSLEGRYEQYF
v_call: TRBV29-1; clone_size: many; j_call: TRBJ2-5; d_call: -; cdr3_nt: TGCAGCGCCTGGGACGGCCAAGAGACCCAGTACTTC; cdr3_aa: CSAWDGQETQYF
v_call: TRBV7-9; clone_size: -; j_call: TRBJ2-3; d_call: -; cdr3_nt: TGTGCCAGCAGCTTAAAGGCTCTAGGGAGGACAGATACGCAGTATTTT; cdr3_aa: CASSLKALGRTDTQYF
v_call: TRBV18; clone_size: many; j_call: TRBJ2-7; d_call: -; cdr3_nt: TGTGCCAGCTCACCCGGAACAGGGCCCTACGAGCAGTACTTC; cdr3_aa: CASSPGTGPYEQYF
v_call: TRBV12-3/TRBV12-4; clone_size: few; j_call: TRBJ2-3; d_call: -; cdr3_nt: TGTGCCAGCAAGGTCTCCATGCAGGGATTTGCAGATACGCAGTATTTT; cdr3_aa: CASKVSMQGFADTQYF